The T cell receptor beta chain described here comes from a study of shared clonotypes between healthy human individuals. The sequencing of unsorted PBMC DNA took place on ten immunoSEQ deep assay plates. Per the original data handling: With immunoSEQ giving junction-only sequences and no quality scores, filtering differed. TCRdb's copy holds only in-frame clones and misses some; the assay was immunoSEQ multiplex PCR. The V and J calls and the clone size are those of that table, but D and trimming were determined from the DNA. The sample yields 75,000 to 100,000 clones, approximately 44% seen once. With regard to this clone: The antigen is not known.

Notes on the study in general: Few donors limited the genetic and exposure-history diversity represented.

Without sorting, samples used about 90 million PBMCs for genomic DNA. This clonotype was sampled from a woman aged 40 to 55 in good health. Some clones in this sample may be carry-over from other donors' samples. Sequenced sample: PBMCs.

The CDR3 region is CASRVVGEYNEQFF. As DNA, the CDR3 is TGTGCCAGCAGGGTCGTGGGGGAATACAATGAGCAGTTCTTC. The chain recombines TRBV6-1 with TRBJ2-1; D possibly matches TRBD1 or TRBD2 (5 bases each). The CDR3 is 14 amino acids. CDR1 MNHNS and CDR2 SASEGT come from the germline V gene. With 6 bases removed from V and 4 bases from J, the gap between germline ends came to 13 bases.